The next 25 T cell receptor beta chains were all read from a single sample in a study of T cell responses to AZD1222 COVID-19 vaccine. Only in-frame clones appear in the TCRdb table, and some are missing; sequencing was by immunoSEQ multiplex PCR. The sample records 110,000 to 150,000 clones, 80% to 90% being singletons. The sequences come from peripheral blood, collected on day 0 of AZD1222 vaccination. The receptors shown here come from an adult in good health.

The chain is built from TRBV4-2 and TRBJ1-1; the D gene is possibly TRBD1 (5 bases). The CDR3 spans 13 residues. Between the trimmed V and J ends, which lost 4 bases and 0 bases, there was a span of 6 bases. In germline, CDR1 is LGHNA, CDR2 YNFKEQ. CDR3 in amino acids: CASSPGMNTEAFF. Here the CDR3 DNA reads TGTGCCAGCAGCCCAGGGATGAACACTGAAGCTTTCTTT.

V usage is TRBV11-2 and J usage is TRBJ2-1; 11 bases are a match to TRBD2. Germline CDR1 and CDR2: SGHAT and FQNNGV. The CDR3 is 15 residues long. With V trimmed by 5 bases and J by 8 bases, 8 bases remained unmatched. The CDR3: CASSAGTSGRDEQFF. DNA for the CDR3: TGTGCCAGCAGCGCAGGGACTAGCGGTCGTGATGAGCAGTTCTTC.

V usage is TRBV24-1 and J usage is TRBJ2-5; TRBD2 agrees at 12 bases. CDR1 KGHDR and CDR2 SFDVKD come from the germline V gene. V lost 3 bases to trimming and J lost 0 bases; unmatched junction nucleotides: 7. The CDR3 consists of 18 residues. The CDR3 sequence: CATSDKRTSGEYQETQYF. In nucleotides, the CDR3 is TGTGCCACCAGTGATAAACGGACTAGCGGGGAATACCAAGAGACCCAGTACTTC.

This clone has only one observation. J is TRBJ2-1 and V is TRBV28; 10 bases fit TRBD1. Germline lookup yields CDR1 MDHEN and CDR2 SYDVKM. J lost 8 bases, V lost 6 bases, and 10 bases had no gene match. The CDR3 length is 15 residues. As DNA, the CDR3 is TGTGCCAGCAGGGATCCGGGACAGGGGCTTCATGAGCAGTTCTTC. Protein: CASRDPGQGLHEQFF.

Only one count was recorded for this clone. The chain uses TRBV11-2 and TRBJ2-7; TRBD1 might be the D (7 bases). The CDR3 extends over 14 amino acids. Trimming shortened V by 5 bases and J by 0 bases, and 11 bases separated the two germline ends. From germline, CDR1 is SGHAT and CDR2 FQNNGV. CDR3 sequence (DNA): TGTGCCAGCAGCCCAGGGGGACTCTCCTACGAGCAGTACTTC. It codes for CASSPGGLSYEQYF. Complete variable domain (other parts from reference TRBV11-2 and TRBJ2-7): EAGVAQSPRYKIIEKRQSVAFWCNPISGHATLYWYQQILGQGPKLLIQFQNNGVVDDSQLPKDRFSAERLKGVDSTLKIQPAKLEDSAVYLCASSPGGLSYEQYFGPGTRLTVT.

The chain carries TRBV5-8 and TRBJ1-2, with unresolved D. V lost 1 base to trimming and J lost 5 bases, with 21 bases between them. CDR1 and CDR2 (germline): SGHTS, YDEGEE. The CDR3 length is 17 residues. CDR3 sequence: CASSLKSLGRRGYGYTF. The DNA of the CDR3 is TGTGCCAGCAGCTTGAAGTCTCTCGGCAGGCGGGGATATGGCTACACCTTC.

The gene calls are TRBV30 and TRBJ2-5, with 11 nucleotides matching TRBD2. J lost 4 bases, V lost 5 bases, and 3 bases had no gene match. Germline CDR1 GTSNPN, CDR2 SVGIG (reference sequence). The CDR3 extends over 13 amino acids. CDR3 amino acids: CAWDGLAGETQYF. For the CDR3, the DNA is TGTGCCTGGGATGGACTAGCGGGAGAGACCCAGTACTTC.

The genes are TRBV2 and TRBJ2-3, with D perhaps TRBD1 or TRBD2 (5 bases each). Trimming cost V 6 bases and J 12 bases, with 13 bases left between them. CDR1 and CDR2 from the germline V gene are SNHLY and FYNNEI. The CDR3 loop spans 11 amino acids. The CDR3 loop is CASSAGARQYF. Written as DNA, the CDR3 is TGTGCCAGCAGCGCCGGGGCTCGCCAGTATTTT.

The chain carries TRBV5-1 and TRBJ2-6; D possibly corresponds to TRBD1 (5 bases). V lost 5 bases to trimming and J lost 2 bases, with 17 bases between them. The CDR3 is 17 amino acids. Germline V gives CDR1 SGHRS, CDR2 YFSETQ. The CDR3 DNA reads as TGCGCCAGCAGTCAAACACCTTCAGGGACTGGGGCCAACGTCCTGACTTTC. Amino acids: CASSQTPSGTGANVLTF.

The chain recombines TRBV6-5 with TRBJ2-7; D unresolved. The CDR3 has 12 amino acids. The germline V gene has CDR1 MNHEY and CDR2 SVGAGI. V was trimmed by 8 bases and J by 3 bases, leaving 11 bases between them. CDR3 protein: CASVDRSYEQYF. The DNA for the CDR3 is TGTGCCAGCGTGGACCGGAGCTACGAGCAGTACTTC.

CDR3 DNA sequence: TGCGCCAGCAGTGATAGGACAGGGGCTCCAACTAATGAAAAACTGTTTTTT. Translated, it gives CASSDRTGAPTNEKLFF. The genes are TRBV10-2 and TRBJ1-4, with 9 bases aligning to TRBD1. This CDR3 comprises 17 residues. Trimming at V came to 3 bases and at J to 0 bases, leaving 5 bases not matched to a gene. Looked up from germline, CDR1 is WSHSY and CDR2 is SAAADI.

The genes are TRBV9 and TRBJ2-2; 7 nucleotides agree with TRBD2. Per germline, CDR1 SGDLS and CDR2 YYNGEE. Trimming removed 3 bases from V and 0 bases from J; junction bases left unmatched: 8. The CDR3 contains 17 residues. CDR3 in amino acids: CASSGPEAGANTGELFF. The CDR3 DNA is TGTGCCAGCAGCGGCCCTGAGGCGGGGGCGAACACCGGGGAGCTGTTTTTT.

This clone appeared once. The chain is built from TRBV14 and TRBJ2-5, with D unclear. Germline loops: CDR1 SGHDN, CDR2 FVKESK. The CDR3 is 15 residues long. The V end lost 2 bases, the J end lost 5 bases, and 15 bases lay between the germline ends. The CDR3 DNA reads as TGTGCCAGCAGCCAAAGCCCTCTAACCAGGGAGACCCAGTACTTC. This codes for CASSQSPLTRETQYF.

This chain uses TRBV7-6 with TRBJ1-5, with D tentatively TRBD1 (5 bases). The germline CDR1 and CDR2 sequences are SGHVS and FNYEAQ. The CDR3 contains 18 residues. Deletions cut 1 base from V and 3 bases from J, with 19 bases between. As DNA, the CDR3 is TGTGCCAGCAGCTTAGGGGCGCCGGGACTTTCCGTCAATCAGCCCCAGCATTTT. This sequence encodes CASSLGAPGLSVNQPQHF. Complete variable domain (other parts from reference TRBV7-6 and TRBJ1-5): GAGVSQSPRYKVTKRGQDVALRCDPISGHVSLYWYRQALGQGPEFLTYFNYEAQQDKSGLPNDRFSAERPEGSISTLTIQRTEQRDSAMYRCASSLGAPGLSVNQPQHFGDGTRLSIL.

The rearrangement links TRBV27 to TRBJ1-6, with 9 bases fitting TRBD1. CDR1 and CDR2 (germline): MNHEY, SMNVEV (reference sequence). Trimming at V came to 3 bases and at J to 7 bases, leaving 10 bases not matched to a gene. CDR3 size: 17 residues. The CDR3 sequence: CASSLEGIGQGNSPLHF. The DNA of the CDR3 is TGTGCCAGCAGTTTGGAGGGAATAGGACAGGGGAATTCACCCCTCCACTTT.

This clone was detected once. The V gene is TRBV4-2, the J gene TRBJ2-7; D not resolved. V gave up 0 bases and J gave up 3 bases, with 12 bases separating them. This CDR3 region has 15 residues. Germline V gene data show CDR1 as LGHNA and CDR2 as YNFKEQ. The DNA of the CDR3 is TGTGCCAGCAGCCAAGAAAGGGTAGGATACTACGAGCAGTACTTC. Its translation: CASSQERVGYYEQYF.

For the CDR3, the DNA is TGTGCCTTTAGGACCGTTGGGATCTATGGCTACACCTTC. The encoded protein is CAFRTVGIYGYTF. This sequence joins TRBV30 and TRBJ1-2; D uncertain. CDR3 length: 13 amino acids. With 7 bases removed from V and 4 bases from J, the gap between germline ends came to 16 bases. Germline CDR1 and CDR2: GTSNPN and SVGIG (reference sequence).

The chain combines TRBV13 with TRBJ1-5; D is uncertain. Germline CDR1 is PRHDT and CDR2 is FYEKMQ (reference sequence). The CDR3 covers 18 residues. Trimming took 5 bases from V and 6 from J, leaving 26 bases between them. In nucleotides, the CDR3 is TGTGCCAGCAGCCATCGGGCCGACGGCGGCCAAGTGGGTCAGCCCCAGCATTTT. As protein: CASSHRADGGQVGQPQHF.

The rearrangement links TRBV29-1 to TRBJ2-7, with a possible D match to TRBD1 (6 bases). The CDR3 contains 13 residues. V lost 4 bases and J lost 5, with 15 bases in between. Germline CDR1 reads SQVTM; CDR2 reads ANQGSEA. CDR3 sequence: CSVGQGKRDEQYF. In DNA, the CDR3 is TGCAGCGTTGGGCAGGGGAAAAGAGACGAGCAGTACTTC.

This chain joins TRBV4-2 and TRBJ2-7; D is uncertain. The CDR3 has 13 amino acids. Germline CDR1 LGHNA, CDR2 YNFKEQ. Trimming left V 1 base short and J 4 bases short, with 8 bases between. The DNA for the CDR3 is TGTGCCAGCAGCCAAGTAGAGGAGTACGAGCAGTACTTC. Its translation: CASSQVEEYEQYF.

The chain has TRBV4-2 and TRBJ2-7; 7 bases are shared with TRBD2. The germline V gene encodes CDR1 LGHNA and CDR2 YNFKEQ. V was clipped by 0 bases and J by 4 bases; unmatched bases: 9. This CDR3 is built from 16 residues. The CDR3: CASSQDDGRPWYEQYF. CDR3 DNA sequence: TGTGCCAGCAGCCAAGATGACGGGAGGCCCTGGTACGAGCAGTACTTC.

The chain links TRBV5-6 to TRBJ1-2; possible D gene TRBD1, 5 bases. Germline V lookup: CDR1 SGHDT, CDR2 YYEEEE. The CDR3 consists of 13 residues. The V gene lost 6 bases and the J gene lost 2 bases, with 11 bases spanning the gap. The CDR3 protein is CASIKQGNYGYTF. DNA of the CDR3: TGTGCCAGCATTAAGCAGGGAAACTATGGCTACACCTTC.

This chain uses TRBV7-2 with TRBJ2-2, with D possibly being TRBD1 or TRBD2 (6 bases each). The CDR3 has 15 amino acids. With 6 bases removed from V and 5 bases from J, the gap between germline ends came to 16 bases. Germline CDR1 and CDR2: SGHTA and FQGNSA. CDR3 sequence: CASSSQGGLTGELFF. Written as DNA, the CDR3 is TGTGCCAGCAGTTCCCAAGGGGGGCTTACCGGGGAGCTGTTTTTT.

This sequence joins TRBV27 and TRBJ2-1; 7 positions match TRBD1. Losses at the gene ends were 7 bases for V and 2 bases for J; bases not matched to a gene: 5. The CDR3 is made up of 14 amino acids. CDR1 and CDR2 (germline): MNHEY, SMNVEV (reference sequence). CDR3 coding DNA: TGTGCCAGCACCCCCGGGACAGCCTACAATGAGCAGTTCTTC. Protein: CASTPGTAYNEQFF.

The CDR3, as DNA: TGTGCCAGCAGCCTTGGACAGGGCTACGAGCAGTACTTC. Amino acids: CASSLGQGYEQYF. The chain joins TRBV6-2 or TRBV6-3 to TRBJ2-7; 8 nucleotides match TRBD1. From germline, CDR1 is MNHEY and CDR2 SVGEGT. The length of the CDR3 is 13 residues. Trimming took 6 bases from V and 3 from J; bases not matched to a gene: 4.